This T cell receptor beta chain was profiled in a study of human T cells and chemical hapten exposure. On the study more broadly: Each patient's scalp received weekly diphenylcyclopropenone throughout the approximately 25-week study.

Broader study findings: Sensitization with DPC brought no change to TCRs above 1 in 1000 in frequency.

Time point reported: patch test 1, 2 weeks after DPC sensitization. Documented treatment: therapeutic diphenylcyclopropenone sensitization with weekly scalp DPC. Unique molecular identifiers were attached to individual cDNA molecules during library preparation. TCRdb used MiXCR to reprocess the RACE reads, holding one entry per CDR3 protein. The repertoire holds 80,000 to 100,000 distinct CDR3 sequences, with 9.5% to 15% as singletons. This clonotype came up a few times. Its antigen is still unknown. The starting material was whole blood, obtained in connection with sensitization to the hapten diphenylcyclopropenone (DPC). This TCR was sampled from a woman aged 40 to 50 with alopecia areata. Some clones in this sample may be carry-over from other donors' samples.

The CDR3 is CSVGPEETQYF. In DNA, the CDR3 is TGCAGCGTTGGTCCGGAAGAGACCCAGTACTTC. V and J are TRBV29-1 and TRBJ2-5; D unclear. V was trimmed by 4 bases and J by 3 bases, leaving 6 bases between them. The CDR3 contains 11 residues. Germline lookup yields CDR1 SQVTM and CDR2 ANQGSEA.